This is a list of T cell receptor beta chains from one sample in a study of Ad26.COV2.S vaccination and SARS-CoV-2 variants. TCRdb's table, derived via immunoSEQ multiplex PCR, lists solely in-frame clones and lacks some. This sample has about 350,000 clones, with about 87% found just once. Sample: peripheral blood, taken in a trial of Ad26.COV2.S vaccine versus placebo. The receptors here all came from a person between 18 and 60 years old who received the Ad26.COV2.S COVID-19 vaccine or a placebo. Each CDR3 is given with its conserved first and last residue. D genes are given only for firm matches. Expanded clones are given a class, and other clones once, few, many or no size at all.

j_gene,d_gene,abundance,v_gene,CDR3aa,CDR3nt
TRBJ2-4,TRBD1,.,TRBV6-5,CASRGAGGRENIQYF,TGTGCCAGCAGGGGGGCAGGGGGCCGGGAAAACATTCAGTACTTC
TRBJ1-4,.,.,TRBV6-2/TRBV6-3,CASSRLLEKLFF,TGTGCCAGCAGTAGGCTCCTTGAAAAACTGTTTTTT
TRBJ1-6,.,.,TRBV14,CASSLPVPVGPLHF,TGTGCCAGCAGCCTTCCCGTCCCGGTAGGACCCCTCCACTTT
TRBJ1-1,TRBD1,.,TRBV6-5,CASGRGRSTEAFF,TGTGCCAGCGGCAGGGGGCGCAGCACTGAAGCTTTCTTT
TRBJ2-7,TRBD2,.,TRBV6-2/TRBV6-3,CASSYFPPLAGGAYEQYF,TGTGCCAGCAGTTACTTCCCCCCCCTAGCGGGAGGTGCCTACGAGCAGTACTTC
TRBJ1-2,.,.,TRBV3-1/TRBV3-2,CASSPGQINYGYTF,TGTGCCAGCAGCCCAGGACAGATCAACTATGGCTACACCTTC
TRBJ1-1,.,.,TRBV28,CASSLPPGAGENTEAFF,TGTGCCAGCAGTTTACCCCCGGGGGCGGGGGAGAACACTGAAGCTTTCTTT
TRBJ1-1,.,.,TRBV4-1,CASSQVLRANTEAFF,TGCGCCAGCAGCCAAGTCCTAAGAGCAAACACTGAAGCTTTCTTT
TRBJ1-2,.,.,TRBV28,CASSWWVDGYTF,TGTGCCAGCAGTTGGTGGGTAGATGGCTACACCTTC
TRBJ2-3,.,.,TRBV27,CASTLGMGGGPSTDTQYF,TGTGCCAGCACCCTGGGAATGGGCGGGGGCCCTAGCACAGATACGCAGTATTTT
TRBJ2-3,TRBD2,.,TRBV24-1,CATSDGAGGIDTQYF,TGTGCCACCAGTGATGGAGCGGGAGGAATAGATACGCAGTATTTT
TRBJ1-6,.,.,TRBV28,CASRPPYYNSPLHF,TGTGCCAGCCGTCCCCCTTACTATAATTCACCCCTCCACTTT
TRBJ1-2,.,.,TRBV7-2,CASSLVVTRVYGYTF,TGTGCCAGCAGCTTAGTTGTGACCCGCGTCTATGGCTACACCTTC
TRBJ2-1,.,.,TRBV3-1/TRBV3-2,CASSPSRALGNEQFF,TGTGCCAGCAGCCCCTCGAGGGCCTTGGGGAATGAGCAGTTCTTC
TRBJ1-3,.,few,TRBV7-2,CASSLGWGNTIYF,TGTGCCAGCAGCTTAGGTTGGGGAAACACCATATATTTT
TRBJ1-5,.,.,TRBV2,CASSELPQPQHF,TGTGCCAGCAGTGAACTTCCTCAGCCCCAGCATTTT
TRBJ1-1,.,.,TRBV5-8,CASSLINTEAFF,TGTGCCAGCAGCTTAATTAATACTGAAGCTTTCTTT
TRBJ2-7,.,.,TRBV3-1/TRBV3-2,CASSQDYSGEQYF,TGTGCCAGCAGCCAAGATTACAGCGGCGAGCAGTACTTC
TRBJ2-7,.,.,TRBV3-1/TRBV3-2,CASSHQVAGRSEQYF,TGTGCCAGCAGCCATCAGGTCGCAGGGAGATCCGAGCAGTACTTC
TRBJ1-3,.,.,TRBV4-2,CASSHQADGLGNTIYF,TGTGCCAGCAGCCATCAAGCAGACGGATTGGGAAACACCATATATTTT
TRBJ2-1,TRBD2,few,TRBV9,CASSKASGLAGATVDNEQFF,TGTGCCAGCAGCAAAGCCTCAGGACTAGCGGGGGCTACCGTGGACAATGAGCAGTTCTTC
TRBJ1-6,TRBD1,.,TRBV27,CASSLRETGGPLHF,TGTGCCAGCAGTCTTCGAGAGACAGGGGGACCCCTCCACTTT
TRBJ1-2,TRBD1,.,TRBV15,CATSAGGDSYGYTF,TGTGCCACCAGCGCAGGGGGGGATAGCTATGGCTACACCTTC
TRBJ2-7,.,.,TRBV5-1,CASSSNSGHSYEQYF,TGCGCCAGCAGCTCAAACTCGGGACATTCCTACGAGCAGTACTTC
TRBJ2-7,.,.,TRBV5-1,CASREGVAEQYF,TGCGCCAGTAGGGAAGGCGTAGCCGAGCAGTACTTC
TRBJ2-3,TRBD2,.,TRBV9,CASSVDVSGEGDTQYF,TGTGCCAGCAGCGTAGATGTATCGGGGGAGGGAGATACGCAGTATTTT
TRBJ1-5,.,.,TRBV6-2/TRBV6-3,CASSYIQLTNQPQHF,TGTGCCAGCAGTTACATCCAGCTGACCAATCAGCCCCAGCATTTT
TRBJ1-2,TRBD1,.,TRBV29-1,CSVEKVTGVGGYTF,TGCAGCGTTGAAAAGGTGACAGGGGTAGGCGGCTACACCTTC
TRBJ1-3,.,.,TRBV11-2,CASSLSGNTIYF,TGTGCCAGCAGCTTATCTGGAAACACCATATATTTT
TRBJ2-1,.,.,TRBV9,CASSLGSGNMNEQFF,TGTGCCAGCTCATTGGGATCAGGAAATATGAATGAGCAGTTCTTC
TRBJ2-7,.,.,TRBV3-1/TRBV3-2,CASSLPGQEQYF,TGTGCCAGCAGCCTACCGGGGCAAGAGCAGTACTTC
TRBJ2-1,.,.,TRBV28,CASRGAGSSSYNEQFF,TGTGCCAGTCGAGGGGCGGGGTCGAGCTCCTACAATGAGCAGTTCTTC
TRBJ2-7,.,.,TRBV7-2,CASSLRQETYEQYF,TGTGCCAGCAGCCTGAGACAGGAGACCTACGAGCAGTACTTC
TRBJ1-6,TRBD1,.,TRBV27,CASSLNRQGYNSPLHF,TGTGCCAGCAGTTTAAATAGACAGGGTTATAATTCACCCCTCCACTTT
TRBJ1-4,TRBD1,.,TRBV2,CASSTDRAANEKLFF,TGTGCCAGCAGTACTGACAGGGCCGCTAATGAAAAACTGTTTTTT
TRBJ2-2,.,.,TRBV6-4,CASSPRSSGELFF,TGTGCCAGCAGCCCACGTAGTTCCGGGGAGCTGTTTTTT
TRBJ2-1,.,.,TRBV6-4,CASSDSQAGPNSEQFF,TGTGCCAGCAGTGACTCTCAGGCGGGCCCTAACAGTGAGCAGTTCTTC
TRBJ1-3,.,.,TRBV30,CAWSAGQPGNTIYF,TGTGCCTGGAGTGCCGGACAGCCTGGAAACACCATATATTTT
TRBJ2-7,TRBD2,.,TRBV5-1,CASSALGGSYEQYF,TGCGCCAGCAGCGCTCTAGGCGGGAGCTACGAGCAGTACTTC
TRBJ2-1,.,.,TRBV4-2,CASSQDKRAEQFF,TGTGCCAGCAGCCAAGATAAGAGGGCTGAGCAGTTCTTC
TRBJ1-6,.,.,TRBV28,CASSLGRGGGSYNSPLHF,TGTGCCAGCAGTTTGGGCAGGGGTGGAGGCTCCTATAATTCACCCCTCCACTTT
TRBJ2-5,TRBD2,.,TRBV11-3,CASSFGGERETQYF,TGTGCCAGCAGCTTCGGGGGGGAAAGGGAGACCCAGTACTTC
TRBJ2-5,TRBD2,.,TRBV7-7,CASSLIGGGEETQYF,TGTGCCAGCAGTCTGATAGGTGGGGGGGAAGAGACCCAGTACTTC
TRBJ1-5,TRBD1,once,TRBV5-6,CASSLGLGTGKVQPQHF,TGTGCCAGCAGCTTGGGATTAGGGACAGGGAAGGTTCAGCCCCAGCATTTT
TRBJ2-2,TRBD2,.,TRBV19,CASGLAVMNTGELFF,TGTGCCAGTGGACTAGCGGTGATGAACACCGGGGAGCTGTTTTTT
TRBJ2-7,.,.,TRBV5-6,CASSSLRGRQLGF,TGTGCCAGCAGTTCTCTCCGAGGAAGGCAACTTGGCTTC
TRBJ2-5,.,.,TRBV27,CASSLLGKLYQETQYF,TGTGCCAGCAGTTTATTAGGGAAACTGTACCAAGAGACCCAGTACTTC
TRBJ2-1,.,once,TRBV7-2,CASSLGGVDEQFF,TGTGCCAGCAGCTTAGGGGGGGTCGATGAGCAGTTCTTC
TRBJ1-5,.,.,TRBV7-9,CAGGDPYSNQPQHF,TGTGCCGGGGGGGACCCCTATAGCAATCAGCCCCAGCATTTT
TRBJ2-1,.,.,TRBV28,CASTILSAGISYNEQFF,TGTGCCAGCACCATTCTTTCCGCGGGGATCTCCTACAATGAGCAGTTCTTC
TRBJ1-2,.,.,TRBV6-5,CASSYTGFDYGYTF,TGTGCCAGCAGTTACACAGGGTTCGACTATGGCTACACCTTC
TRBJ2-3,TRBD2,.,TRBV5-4,CASSPIAGDPDTQYF,TGTGCCAGCAGTCCCATAGCGGGGGATCCAGATACGCAGTATTTT